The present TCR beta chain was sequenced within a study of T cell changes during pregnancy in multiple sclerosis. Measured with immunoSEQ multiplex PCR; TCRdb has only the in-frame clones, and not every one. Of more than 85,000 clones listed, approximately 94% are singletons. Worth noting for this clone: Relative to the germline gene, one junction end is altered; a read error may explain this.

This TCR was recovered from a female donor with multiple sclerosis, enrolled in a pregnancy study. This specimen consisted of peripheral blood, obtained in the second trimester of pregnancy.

CDR3 bases: TGTGCCAGCAGGATGGGGACCGGGACAATAGACTTC. As protein: CASRMGTGTIDF. The rearrangement joins TRBV6-1 to TRBJ2-4; possible D gene TRBD1, 6 bases. The CDR3 spans 12 residues. Germline CDR1 reads MNHNS; CDR2 reads SASEGT.